This entry is about one TCR beta chain. Its antigen is still unknown. The junction departs from the called germline gene at one end, perhaps through a read error. Germline assignment: CDR1 PRHDT and CDR2 FYEKMQ (reference sequence). The CDR3 has 13 amino acids. Amplification of TCR beta used genomic DNA extracted from peripheral blood. Rearranged V-D-J TRB sequences were amplified with a mixed TRB-A/B primer pool. TCRdb re-derived calls from the multiplex PCR reads in MiXCR, one entry per CDR3 protein. Of roughly 1,200 distinct CDR3 sequences listed, roughly 60% are singletons. These data belong to a study of T cell repertoires in aging, cancer and after chemotherapy. For the study at large: The whole study produced a dataset of millions of TCR reads. Notes on the study in general: Median generation probability rose over the chemotherapy interval in each cancer cohort, suggesting rebound thymic output.

The receptor comes from a human donor with a blood cancer. The sample was blood. The J gene is TRBJ2-3, the V gene TRBV13; D gene ambiguous. CDR3 nucleotide sequence: TGTGACAGCAGCTTACTCAACACAGATACGCAGTATTTT. Its translation is CDSSLLNTDTQYF. The full variable domain, its missing parts supplied by reference TRBV13 and TRBJ2-3, is AAGVIQSPRHLIKEKRETATLKCYPIPRHDTVYWYQQGPGQDPQFLISFYEKMQSDKGSIPDRFSAQQFSDYHSELNMSSLELGDSALYFCDSSLLNTDTQYFGPGTRLTVL.